The present T cell receptor beta chain was sequenced within a study of cytomegalovirus exposure and HLA in healthy donors. This clone was picked up one time. CDR1 MDHEN and CDR2 SYDVKM come from the germline V gene. The CDR3 spans 16 residues. V was clipped by 7 bases and J by 3 bases; unmatched bases: 14. Primers: 60 Vbeta forward and 13 Jbeta reverse. Sequencing was performed with immunoSEQ multiplex PCR; in TCRdb, only in-frame clones are kept and a portion is missing. This repertoire shows roughly 150,000 clones, roughly 68% found once; its top ten account for 10%. The chain employs TRBV28 and TRBJ1-2; 7 nucleotides align to TRBD1. The source of this sequence is a young man in good health and CMV-seropositive. The sample comprised PBMCs. CDR3 region: CASIGLEGQPYYGYTF. CDR3 sequence (DNA): TGTGCCAGCATTGGACTCGAGGGACAGCCCTACTATGGCTACACCTTC.